The 30 T cell receptor beta chains below all came from one sample that was sequenced in a study of blood T cells in healthy people across ages. It was with a sample-barcoded 5' primer and a J-beta primer mix that a second PCR of roughly 7 to 12 cycles was run. One entry per CDR3 protein results from TCRdb running MiXCR on the 5' RACE reads. The sample includes 1.5 million to 2 million distinct CDR3 sequences, roughly 27% seen only once; the top ten take around 7.7%. Sequenced: blood. The receptors shown here come from a woman in her thirties in good health.

This clonotype was seen a handful of times. This chain uses TRBV6-5 with TRBJ1-2; 7 nucleotides match TRBD1. V shed 8 bases and J 9 bases; nucleotides not matched to a gene: 6. Germline V gene sequence: CDR1 MNHEY, CDR2 SVGAGI. CDR3 length: 11 residues. The CDR3 reads CASGRQGSYTF. The CDR3 DNA follows: TGTGCCAGCGGCCGACAGGGAAGCTACACCTTC.

V is TRBV20-1 and J is TRBJ2-7, with 7 bases matching TRBD1. The length of the CDR3 is 13 residues. The V gene's germline CDR1 is DFQATT and CDR2 SNEGSKA (reference sequence). With V trimmed by 6 bases and J by 3 bases, 8 bases remained unmatched. The CDR3 here is CSAEGARLYEQYF. As DNA, the CDR3 is TGCAGTGCCGAGGGGGCTCGCCTCTACGAGCAGTACTTC.

The sample holds many counts of this clonotype. The chain has TRBV20-1 and TRBJ1-5, with D possibly being TRBD1 (6 bases). V was trimmed by 3 bases and J by 3 bases, leaving 12 bases between them. The CDR3 runs 14 residues. CDR1 is DFQATT, CDR2 SNEGSKA, per germline (reference sequence). This CDR3 reads CSASWPGANQPQHF. The CDR3 DNA is TGCAGTGCTAGTTGGCCGGGGGCCAATCAGCCCCAGCATTTT.

The table lists this clonotype with many counts. V usage is TRBV11-2 and J usage is TRBJ2-5; 11 bases are a match to TRBD2. There are 18 residues in the CDR3. Per the germline V gene, CDR1 is SGHAT and CDR2 is FQNNGV. V dropped 0 bases and J dropped 5; count of bases not matched to a gene: 11. The CDR3 spells CASSLELAGVQWGETQYF. DNA of the CDR3: TGTGCCAGCAGCTTAGAACTAGCGGGGGTTCAATGGGGTGAGACCCAGTACTTC.

The chain couples TRBV5-4 to TRBJ2-3; TRBD2 aligns across 8 bases. The CDR3 loop spans 15 amino acids. Germline assignment: CDR1 SGHNT and CDR2 YYREEE (reference sequence). Unmatched junction bases numbered 10, after V lost 4 bases and J lost 6 bases. CDR3 sequence (DNA): TGTGCCAGCAGCGCCCCGGGCTTAGCGGGGGATACGCAGTATTTT. Its protein is CASSAPGLAGDTQYF.

This chain connects TRBV5-5 to TRBJ2-5; TRBD1 aligns across 12 bases. The closer fit of TRBJ2-7 to the DNA end suggests the J call may be wrong. The CDR3 loop spans 16 amino acids. The germline CDR1 and CDR2 sequences are SGHKS and YYEKEE (reference sequence). CDR3 region: CASSLLTGTGGHEQYF. CDR3 DNA: TGTGCCAGCAGCTTGCTAACCGGGACAGGGGGCCACGAGCAGTACTTC.

This clonotype was recorded at least ten times. V is TRBV29-1 and J is TRBJ2-7; the D call may be TRBD1 or TRBD2 (5 bases each). The CDR3 runs to 12 residues. Trimming took off 6 bases at V and 5 bases at J, with 14 bases between the two ends. Germline CDR1 reads SQVTM; CDR2 reads ANQGSEA. The CDR3 is CSVDSLGDEQYF. DNA for the CDR3: TGCAGCGTAGACAGTTTGGGAGACGAGCAGTACTTC.

This clonotype was counted only a few times. The chain uses TRBV29-1 and TRBJ2-2; D is ambiguous. Germline CDR1 is SQVTM and CDR2 is ANQGSEA. V was cut by 7 bases and J by 0 bases, with 12 bases left in between. The CDR3 covers 14 residues. The CDR3 reads CSARVGANTGELFF. The CDR3 nucleotides read TGCAGCGCCCGGGTGGGCGCGAACACCGGGGAGCTGTTTTTT.

This clonotype was seen a handful of times. V is TRBV20-1 and J is TRBJ2-7; possible D gene TRBD1, 7 bases. V was pared by 2 bases and J by 3 bases, with 11 bases between. CDR3 length: 13 residues. Germline V gene data show CDR1 as DFQATT and CDR2 as SNEGSKA (reference sequence). CDR3 loop: CSARPGGIYEQYF. CDR3 bases: TGCAGTGCTAGACCAGGGGGGATCTACGAGCAGTACTTC.

This clonotype came up many times. Mismatch with germline at one junction end may stem from a read error. This chain uses TRBV5-1 with TRBJ1-2, with D uncertain. The CDR3 totals 13 residues. The germline V gene encodes CDR1 SGHRS and CDR2 YFSETQ. The CDR3 sequence is CASSQGQSYGYTF. CDR3 DNA sequence: TGTGCCAGCAGCCAAGGCCAGAGCTATGGCTACACCTTC.

This clonotype came up a few times. The rearrangement uses TRBV7-2 and TRBJ2-1; D could derive from TRBD1 or TRBD2 (5 bases each). V lost 5 bases and J 5 bases, leaving 16 bases between the germline ends. The CDR3 sequence is 15 residues long. CDR1 is SGHTA and CDR2 is FQGNSA in the germline V gene. The CDR3 is CASSLSGLRDNEQFF. In DNA, the CDR3 is TGTGCCAGCAGCCTTTCGGGGCTTCGAGACAATGAGCAGTTCTTC.

The rearrangement links TRBV20-1 to TRBJ2-1, with 8 bases aligning to TRBD2. Losses at the gene ends were 6 bases for V and 6 bases for J; bases not matched to a gene: 13. The CDR3 length is 15 residues. CDR1 is DFQATT, CDR2 SNEGSKA, per germline (reference sequence). Written as DNA, the CDR3 is TGCAGTGCCCCCAGAGTAGCGGGACGAAGCAATGAGCAGTTCTTC. Translating it yields CSAPRVAGRSNEQFF.

This clonotype was seen a handful of times. The J gene is TRBJ2-1, the V gene TRBV28; 11 nucleotides align to TRBD2. The CDR3 runs to 16 residues. Germline-derived CDR1 and CDR2 are MDHEN and SYDVKM. The junction had 8 bases not matched to a gene; V was cut back by 6 bases and J by 4 bases. This chain's CDR3 is CASRPLAGALYNEQFF. The CDR3 DNA follows: TGTGCCAGCAGACCACTAGCGGGGGCTTTGTACAATGAGCAGTTCTTC.

The table lists this clonotype with a few counts. The chain uses TRBV12-3 or TRBV12-4 and TRBJ2-1; 9 bases match TRBD2. The CDR3 sequence is 14 residues long. V shed 4 bases, J shed 8 bases, and the junction held 6 bases outside the gene matches. The CDR3 DNA is TGTGCCAGCAGTTCACTAGCGGGTTTGCATGAGCAGTTCTTC. Translation: CASSSLAGLHEQFF.

This chain joins TRBV30 and TRBJ2-3; 7 nucleotides match TRBD1. Losses at the gene ends were 4 bases for V and 2 bases for J; bases not matched to a gene: 15. The CDR3 has 17 amino acids. Germline assignment: CDR1 GTSNPN and CDR2 SVGIG (reference sequence). The CDR3 DNA follows: TGTGCCTGGACACCCCGCTACCGGGACAGAGCCACAGATACGCAGTATTTT. Protein product: CAWTPRYRDRATDTQYF.

V gene TRBV7-3 combines with J gene TRBJ2-2; 11 bases map to TRBD2. The germline V gene encodes CDR1 SGHTA and CDR2 FQGTGA. V gave up 5 bases and J gave up 5 bases; unmatched junction bases: 7. The CDR3 extends over 16 amino acids. Here the CDR3 reads CASSPRLAGQTGELFF. CDR3 coding DNA: TGTGCCAGCAGCCCGCGACTAGCGGGGCAGACCGGGGAGCTGTTTTTT. Based on the CDR3 plus reference TRBV7-3 and TRBJ2-2, the full variable domain is GAGVSQTPSNKVTEKGKYVELRCDPISGHTALYWYRQSLGQGPEFLIYFQGTGAADDSGLPNDRFFAVRPEGSVSTLKIQRTERGDSAVYLCASSPRLAGQTGELFFGEGSRLTVL.

The chain employs TRBV5-1 and TRBJ2-3; TRBD2 matches 7 bases. V lost 3 bases to trimming and J lost 8 bases; unmatched junction nucleotides: 12. The CDR3 is 15 amino acids. CDR1 and CDR2 (germline): SGHRS, YFSETQ. This chain's CDR3 is CASSSGSGIRGTQYF. DNA for the CDR3: TGCGCCAGCAGCTCAGGGAGCGGGATTCGGGGTACGCAGTATTTT.

J is TRBJ2-2 and V is TRBV6-2 or TRBV6-3; D is tentatively TRBD1 or TRBD2 (5 bases each). V dropped 2 bases and J dropped 4 bases, with 17 bases sitting between them. CDR1 and CDR2 from the germline V gene are MNHEY and SVGEGT. This CDR3 is built from 17 residues. The CDR3 region has the DNA TGTGCCAGCAGTTACCAAATGGCCCCCGGGACCACCGGGGAGCTGTTTTTT. Encoded protein: CASSYQMAPGTTGELFF.

J is TRBJ2-5 and V is TRBV5-1, with D maybe TRBD1 (6 bases). Deletions cut 4 bases from V and 2 bases from J, with 12 bases between. This CDR3 is built from 14 residues. Germline V CDR1 and CDR2: SGHRS, YFSETQ. The CDR3 here is CASSMGHRQETQYF. The CDR3 region has the DNA TGCGCCAGCAGCATGGGACATAGACAAGAGACCCAGTACTTC. Combining the CDR3 with reference TRBV5-1 and TRBJ2-5 gives the whole variable domain KAGVTQTPRYLIKTRGQQVTLSCSPISGHRSVSWYQQTPGQGLQFLFEYFSETQRNKGNFPGRFSGRQFSNSRSEMNVSTLELGDSALYLCASSMGHRQETQYFGPGTRLLVL.

This clonotype was picked up one time. The rearrangement links TRBV12-5 to TRBJ2-1; 9 bases map to TRBD1. The CDR3 spans 16 residues. The V segment lost 6 bases and the J segment 2 bases; nucleotides outside the gene matches: 8. The V gene's germline CDR1 is LGHNT and CDR2 FRNRAP. This CDR3 is CASGSGQGSAYNEQFF. CDR3 coding DNA: TGTGCTAGTGGATCCGGACAGGGGAGCGCCTACAATGAGCAGTTCTTC.

In this sample, this clonotype turned up a few times. The chain uses TRBV5-5 and TRBJ2-1; TRBD2 agrees at 10 bases. CDR1 is SGHKS, CDR2 YYEKEE, per germline (reference sequence). J gave up 6 bases and V 2 bases, and 5 bases lay outside the gene matches. The CDR3 sequence is 15 residues long. CDR3 sequence (DNA): TGTGCCAGCAGCTTCGATCCTAGCGGGAGCAATGAGCAGTTCTTC. Protein: CASSFDPSGSNEQFF.

Here the CDR3 DNA reads TGTGCCAGCAGCTCCAGCGCGCGGGAAGAGACCCAGTACTTC. Translation gives CASSSSAREETQYF. The rearrangement joins TRBV5-6 to TRBJ2-5; tentative D call: TRBD2 (5 bases). The CDR3 runs 14 residues. The V end lost 3 bases, the J end lost 3 bases, and 12 bases lay between the germline ends. CDR1 is SGHDT and CDR2 is YYEEEE in the germline V gene.

The chain employs TRBV29-1 and TRBJ1-1; D is perhaps TRBD1 (6 bases). The ends were cut back, 6 bases at V and 0 bases at J, with 20 bases in the middle. The CDR3 length is 16 residues. The germline gives CDR1 SQVTM, CDR2 ANQGSEA. The CDR3 DNA reads as TGCAGCGTCTCCCTTGGATATACAGGGTTGAACACTGAAGCTTTCTTT. Amino acids: CSVSLGYTGLNTEAFF. The variable domain in full, completed from reference TRBV29-1 and TRBJ1-1, reads SAVISQKPSRDICQRGTSLTIQCQVDSQVTMMFWYRQQPGQSLTLIATANQGSEATYESGFVIDKFPISRPNLTFSTLTVSNMSPEDSSIYLCSVSLGYTGLNTEAFFGQGTRLTVV.

Points on this clonotype: This may be a read error, as it is one base from a much larger clone. The J gene is TRBJ1-1, the V gene TRBV4-1; D is ambiguous. Trimming stripped 1 base from V and 7 bases from J, with 4 bases between. The CDR3 is 11 residues long. Germline CDR1 and CDR2: MGHRA and YSYEKL. CDR3 sequence: CASSQGNEAFF. DNA for the CDR3: TGCGCCAGCAGCCAAGGGAATGAAGCTTTCTTT.

Comments on this clonotype: One end of the junction is discordant with germline, which a read error may explain. The chain links TRBV6-2 or TRBV6-3 to TRBJ1-4; D not resolved. CDR1 and CDR2 from the germline V gene are MNHEY and SVGEGT. This CDR3 spans 14 amino acids. CDR3 in DNA: TGTGTCAGCAGTAAGATACAGCGTAATGAAAAACTGTTTTTT. Translation gives CVSSKIQRNEKLFF.

This chain links TRBV6-5 with TRBJ1-1; weak D call: TRBD1 (5 bases). The ends were cut back, 6 bases at V and 1 base at J, with 12 bases in the middle. The CDR3 sequence is 14 residues long. Germline V gene data show CDR1 as MNHEY and CDR2 as SVGAGI. CDR3 in DNA: TGTGCCAGCAGGGAGTGGGGGGGGAACACTGAAGCTTTCTTT. This translates into CASREWGGNTEAFF.

The CDR3: CASSLYHGSQETQYF. In DNA form, the CDR3 reads TGTGCCAGCAGCCTTTACCACGGGAGCCAAGAGACCCAGTACTTC. The rearrangement joins TRBV3-1 to TRBJ2-5; tentatively, D is TRBD2 (6 bases). CDR3 length: 15 residues. The V end lost 4 bases, the J end lost 1 base, and 13 bases lay between the germline ends. CDR1 is LGHDT, CDR2 YNNKEL, per germline (reference sequence).

This clonotype showed up many times. This chain joins TRBV27 and TRBJ2-7; no clear D gene. V lost 3 bases and J 3 bases, leaving 6 bases between the germline ends. The CDR3 extends over 12 amino acids. CDR1 is MNHEY, CDR2 SMNVEV, per germline (reference sequence). CDR3: CASSFLGYEQYF. CDR3 nucleotides: TGTGCCAGCAGTTTTCTGGGCTACGAGCAGTACTTC.

There are many counts of this clonotype. The CDR3 DNA reads as TGTGCCAGCAGTTTAGGGCCCGGGGAAGAGACCCAGTACTTC. Protein: CASSLGPGEETQYF. The genes are TRBV12-3 or TRBV12-4 and TRBJ2-5, with D possibly matching TRBD2 (5 bases). Trimming took 1 base from V and 3 from J, leaving 9 bases between them. The CDR3 runs to 14 residues.

This clonotype occurred many times. The chain carries TRBV4-3 and TRBJ1-6; the D is unclear. The CDR3 spans 13 residues. V was shortened by 3 bases and J by 7 bases, with 7 bases between the two germline ends. CDR1 LGHNA and CDR2 YSLEER come from the germline V gene. As DNA, the CDR3 is TGCGCCAGCAGCCACGGGAGGAATTCACCCCTCCACTTT. Amino acid sequence: CASSHGRNSPLHF.